A single sample gave rise to the 23 T cell receptor beta chains below, sequenced in a study of T cells after yellow fever vaccination. TCRdb re-analysed the 5' RACE reads in MiXCR, keeping a single row per CDR3 protein. Among hundreds of thousands of distinct CDR3 sequences listed, roughly 5% were seen once. Material: CD4+ T cells sorted from PBMCs, obtained on the day of the yellow fever booster vaccination. These receptors originate from a man between 18 and 35 years old who received the YFV17D yellow fever vaccine.

This clonotype turned up a few times. This chain uses TRBV6-1 with TRBJ1-5; D is undetermined. The CDR3 is 13 amino acids. The V end was cut by 7 bases, the J end by 3 bases, with 10 bases between. Germline assignment: CDR1 MNHNS and CDR2 SASEGT. DNA for the CDR3: TGTGCCAGCATAGGTCCGAACAATCAGCCCCAGCATTTT. Translated, it gives CASIGPNNQPQHF.

The chain recombines TRBV9 with TRBJ2-1, with unresolved D. The V gene's germline CDR1 is SGDLS and CDR2 YYNGEE. This CDR3 region has 15 residues. V was trimmed by 4 bases and J by 2 bases, leaving 13 bases between them. The CDR3 sequence is CASSLSSAPYNEQFF. The CDR3 DNA reads as TGTGCCAGCAGCCTTTCAAGCGCCCCCTACAATGAGCAGTTCTTC. Looking up the rest from reference TRBV9 and TRBJ2-1 gives the full variable domain: DSGVTQTPKHLITATGQRVTLRCSPRSGDLSVYWYQQSLDQGLQFLIQYYNGEERAKGNILERFSAQQFPDLHSELNLSSLELGDSALYFCASSLSSAPYNEQFFGPGTRLTVL.

This clonotype has only a few counts. CDR3 protein: CASSVDVVPTSGNTIYF. The CDR3 bases are TGTGCCAGCAGCGTGGATGTAGTCCCGACCTCTGGAAACACCATATATTTT. The gene calls are TRBV9 and TRBJ1-3, with D unresolved. Germline loops: CDR1 SGDLS, CDR2 YYNGEE. The CDR3 is 17 amino acids. The V end was cut by 2 bases, the J end by 0 bases, with 15 bases between.

This clonotype was counted at least ten times. This chain uses TRBV7-2 with TRBJ2-7, with 10 bases that match TRBD2. Looked up from germline, CDR1 is SGHTA and CDR2 is FQGNSA. The CDR3 totals 14 residues. Germline trimming cut 2 bases from V and 9 bases from J; bases unmatched to any gene: 7. The CDR3 protein is CASSLRAGGPRQYF. CDR3 nucleotides: TGTGCCAGCAGCTTAAGAGCGGGGGGGCCGCGGCAGTACTTC.

A few counts support this clonotype. The genes are TRBV6-2 or TRBV6-3 and TRBJ1-5; possibly TRBD1 for D (6 bases). CDR1 and CDR2 from the germline V gene are MNHEY and SVGEGT. V was cut by 6 bases and J by 5 bases, with 17 bases left in between. The CDR3 runs 15 residues. CDR3 residues: CASSIQGGRYQPQHF. The CDR3 DNA follows: TGTGCCAGCAGCATACAGGGCGGCAGGTATCAGCCCCAGCATTTT.

This clonotype was detected ten times or more. V is TRBV5-1 and J is TRBJ2-5, with TRBD2 matching 9 bases. Germline V gives CDR1 SGHRS, CDR2 YFSETQ. The ends lost 2 bases at V and 7 bases at J; junction bases unmatched: 12. This CDR3 contains 16 residues. CDR3 in amino acids: CASSFPGLANGATQYF. The DNA of the CDR3 is TGCGCCAGCAGCTTTCCGGGACTAGCTAATGGTGCGACCCAGTACTTC.

This clonotype was detected many times. The V gene is TRBV20-1, the J gene TRBJ2-1; a possible D gene is TRBD2 (7 bases). The CDR3 loop spans 17 amino acids. Germline CDR1 and CDR2: DFQATT and SNEGSKA (reference sequence). V lost 6 bases to trimming and J lost 3 bases, with 24 bases between them. For the CDR3, the DNA is TGCAGTGCCCGCAGGACTAGAGAGGGGGGAGGCTACAATGAGCAGTTCTTC. It specifies CSARRTREGGGYNEQFF.

This sequence joins TRBV7-3 and TRBJ2-3, with 7 positions matching TRBD2. Germline V gives CDR1 SGHTA, CDR2 FQGTGA. V lost 3 bases, J lost 3 bases, and 6 bases stayed unmatched. CDR3 size: 15 residues. CDR3 in amino acids: CASSFRRGITDTQYF. The CDR3 DNA reads as TGTGCCAGCAGCTTTAGGCGGGGGATTACAGATACGCAGTATTTT.

In this sample, this clonotype turned up a few times. The J gene is TRBJ2-2, the V gene TRBV6-2 or TRBV6-3; the D gene is possibly TRBD2 (6 bases). The CDR3 spans 16 residues. From germline, CDR1 is MNHEY and CDR2 SVGEGT. The ends were cut back, 6 bases at V and 5 bases at J, with 19 bases in the middle. The CDR3 nucleotides are TGTGCCAGCAGATTAGGAGGGCCGGGGAGAACCGGGGAGCTGTTTTTT. Protein: CASRLGGPGRTGELFF.

This clonotype was picked up many times. The chain has TRBV7-9 and TRBJ1-3, with D maybe TRBD1 (5 bases). With 5 bases removed from V and 3 bases from J, the gap between germline ends came to 8 bases. Germline lookup yields CDR1 SEHNR and CDR2 FQNEAQ (reference sequence). CDR3 length equals 13 residues. CDR3 DNA: TGTGCCAGCAGCAGAGACAGTGGAAACACCATATATTTT. Translating it yields CASSRDSGNTIYF.

The chain has TRBV4-1 and TRBJ1-4; D uncertain. The CDR3 sequence is 16 residues long. V gave up 0 bases and J gave up 0 bases, with 8 bases separating them. Per germline, CDR1 MGHRA and CDR2 YSYEKL. DNA for the CDR3: TGCGCCAGCAGCCAAGAGAAGGGAACAACTAATGAAAAACTGTTTTTT. The encoded protein is CASSQEKGTTNEKLFF.

At least ten counts were recorded for this clonotype. The gene calls are TRBV28 and TRBJ2-4; a possible D gene is TRBD1 (5 bases). V was cut by 2 bases and J by 3 bases, with 14 bases left in between. Germline-derived CDR1 and CDR2 are MDHEN and SYDVKM. The CDR3 length is 16 residues. The chain's CDR3 is CASSLKSGIGKNIQYF. CDR3 DNA sequence: TGTGCCAGCAGTTTAAAATCAGGGATCGGCAAAAACATTCAGTACTTC. The whole variable domain, remainder taken from reference TRBV28 and TRBJ2-4, is DVKVTQSSRYLVKRTGEKVFLECVQDMDHENMFWYRQDPGLGLRLIYFSYDVKMKEKGDIPEGYSVSREKKERFSLILESASTNQTSMYLCASSLKSGIGKNIQYFGAGTRLSVL.

The J gene is TRBJ2-5, the V gene TRBV5-1; tentative D call: TRBD1 (6 bases). CDR1 SGHRS and CDR2 YFSETQ come from the germline V gene. There are 16 residues in the CDR3. V was cut by 0 bases and J by 3 bases, with 15 bases left in between. In DNA, the CDR3 is TGCGCCAGCAGCTTGGCGGGGACACTAGGAAAAGAGACCCAGTACTTC. It yields the protein CASSLAGTLGKETQYF. Looking up the rest from reference TRBV5-1 and TRBJ2-5 gives the full variable domain: KAGVTQTPRYLIKTRGQQVTLSCSPISGHRSVSWYQQTPGQGLQFLFEYFSETQRNKGNFPGRFSGRQFSNSRSEMNVSTLELGDSALYLCASSLAGTLGKETQYFGPGTRLLVL.

This chain joins TRBV11-3 and TRBJ2-1, with 10 bases aligning to TRBD1. Trimming cost V 2 bases and J 8 bases; bases outside gene matches: 3. This CDR3 has 14 amino acids. Looked up from germline, CDR1 is SGHNT and CDR2 is YENEEA. CDR3 residues: CASSLRDRGHEQFF. The CDR3 DNA is TGTGCCAGCAGCTTAAGAGACAGGGGGCATGAGCAGTTCTTC.

This sequence joins TRBV7-2 and TRBJ2-5; 12 bases align to TRBD2. The V gene's germline CDR1 is SGHTA and CDR2 FQGNSA. V lost 3 bases, J lost 6 bases, and 17 bases stayed unmatched. The CDR3 loop spans 19 amino acids. The CDR3 DNA sequence: TGTGCCAGCAGCTTCCCAAGCCAACGCCTAGCGGGGGGGCCCAAGACCCAGTACTTC. Residues: CASSFPSQRLAGGPKTQYF.

This clonotype was picked up a small number of times. This chain joins TRBV12-3 or TRBV12-4 and TRBJ2-2; D not resolved. The length of the CDR3 is 11 residues. Deletions cut 4 bases from V and 6 bases from J, with 3 bases between. CDR3 sequence (DNA): TGTGCCAGCAGTTGGGCCGGGGAGCTGTTTTTT. Amino acid sequence: CASSWAGELFF.

This clonotype has ten or more counts. This chain uses TRBV5-4 with TRBJ2-3; 9 nucleotides align to TRBD1. Germline V gene data show CDR1 as SGHNT and CDR2 as YYREEE (reference sequence). The junction had 3 bases not matched to a gene; V was cut back by 4 bases and J by 0 bases. This CDR3 contains 15 residues. The CDR3 loop is CASSLGQGSTDTQYF. In DNA form, the CDR3 reads TGTGCCAGCAGCCTGGGACAGGGCAGCACAGATACGCAGTATTTT.

This clonotype appeared many times. V is TRBV5-1 and J is TRBJ2-5, with 7 bases matching TRBD1. CDR1 and CDR2 from the germline V gene are SGHRS and YFSETQ. CDR3 size: 14 residues. The trim removed 4 bases at V and 3 bases at J, leaving 6 bases unmatched. The CDR3 reads CASSPLGTEETQYF. DNA of the CDR3: TGCGCCAGCAGCCCCCTTGGGACAGAAGAGACCCAGTACTTC.

Only a few counts were recorded for this clonotype. This chain joins TRBV4-3 and TRBJ2-4; 9 bases are shared with TRBD2. With 4 bases clipped from V and 0 bases from J, the junction kept 7 bases outside the gene matches. Germline V gene sequence: CDR1 LGHNA, CDR2 YSLEER. The CDR3 is made up of 17 amino acids. In DNA form, the CDR3 reads TGCGCCAGCAGCCTCGTTGTTAGCGGGGGAGCCAAAAACATTCAGTACTTC. Protein product: CASSLVVSGGAKNIQYF.

The sample holds many counts of this clonotype. This rearrangement joins TRBV21-1 to TRBJ2-1; TRBD2, as called in the table, went unchecked against the DNA. TRBV21-1 is an annotated pseudogene. The CDR3 contains 17 residues. This CDR3 reads CATPQRTSGGYSNEQFF. The CDR3, as DNA: TGTGCCACCCCTCAACGGACTAGCGGGGGGTATAGCAATGAGCAGTTCTTC.

In the case of this clonotype: No DNA is shown, since the ends of the CDR3 on it are uncertain; the CDR3 is the one TCRdb lists. This chain links TRBV5-5 with TRBJ2-5; the tabulated D call, TRBD2, remains unverified against the DNA. The germline CDR1 and CDR2 sequences are SGHKS and YYEKEE (reference sequence). The CDR3 totals 13 residues, both ends included. CDR3 residues: CACSAGVRETQNF.

This chain joins TRBV9 and TRBJ2-3, with D possibly TRBD1 on 6 matching bases. V was trimmed by 3 bases and J by 3 bases, leaving 17 bases between them. Per the germline V gene, CDR1 is SGDLS and CDR2 is YYNGEE. This CDR3 is built from 16 residues. Here the CDR3 reads CASSATLGGRTDTQYF. Written as DNA, the CDR3 is TGTGCCAGCAGCGCTACCTTAGGGGGTCGAACAGATACGCAGTATTTT.

This clonotype was seen at least ten times. This chain connects TRBV5-1 to TRBJ1-2, with 9 bases aligning to TRBD1. The CDR3 consists of 13 residues. The ends lost 2 bases at V and 7 bases at J; junction bases unmatched: 3. Germline V lookup: CDR1 SGHRS, CDR2 YFSETQ. CDR3: CASSLTGGVGYTF. The CDR3 nucleotides are TGCGCCAGCAGCTTAACAGGGGGCGTTGGCTACACCTTC.